Shown below are 5 T cell receptor beta chains from a single sample sequenced in a study of blood T cell repertoires in COVID-19. Assay used: immunoSEQ multiplex PCR; TCRdb lists only in-frame clones, some missing. The sample lists about 150,000 clones; 75% to 85% were seen once. Material for sequencing was peripheral blood. The receptors originated from a woman in her 50s in a cohort sampled during active or convalescent COVID-19.

The table lists this clone with many counts. This chain connects TRBV9 to TRBJ1-3; TRBD1 matches at 7 bases. The CDR3 is made up of 15 amino acids. CDR1 SGDLS and CDR2 YYNGEE come from the germline V gene. The V and J ends lost 4 bases and 2 bases, in that order; junction bases with no gene match: 6. This CDR3 is CASSPTGTAGNTIYF. The CDR3 nucleotides read TGTGCCAGCAGCCCCACCGGGACAGCTGGAAACACCATATATTTT.

CDR3 loop: CASSWWTAVLYNEQFF. The CDR3 DNA follows: TGTGCCAGCAGTTGGTGGACAGCGGTATTATACAATGAGCAGTTCTTC. The chain employs TRBV5-6 and TRBJ2-1, with a weak D call TRBD1 (6 bases). The CDR3 consists of 16 residues. Germline V gene data show CDR1 as SGHDT and CDR2 as YYEEEE. Trimming pared 5 bases from V and 4 bases from J, leaving 19 bases between.

The CDR3: CASSYRTGKGTEAFF. CDR3 bases: TGTGCCAGCAGCTACAGGACAGGGAAGGGCACTGAAGCTTTCTTT. V and J are TRBV11-2 and TRBJ1-1; 8 bases map to TRBD1. Germline trimming cut 4 bases from V and 4 bases from J; bases unmatched to any gene: 8. This CDR3 comprises 15 residues. From germline, CDR1 is SGHAT and CDR2 FQNNGV.

The J gene is TRBJ2-3, the V gene TRBV3-1 (or the pseudogene TRBV3-2), with 11 bases aligning to TRBD1. The CDR3 is 16 amino acids. The germline V gene has CDR1 LGHDT and CDR2 YNNKEL (reference sequence). Trimming removed 4 bases from V and 3 bases from J; junction bases left unmatched: 6. CDR3 DNA: TGTGCCAGCAGCCGGCTCGGGACAGGGGGAACAGATACGCAGTATTTT. It codes for CASSRLGTGGTDTQYF.

The CDR3 region is CASSSLGAMGEKLFF. The DNA of the CDR3 is TGTGCCAGCAGCTCCCTGGGGGCGATGGGTGAAAAACTGTTTTTT. The V and J genes are TRBV9 and TRBJ1-4; the D gene is possibly TRBD1 (6 bases). The V gene lost 4 bases and the J gene lost 7 bases, with 17 bases spanning the gap. The germline V gene has CDR1 SGDLS and CDR2 YYNGEE. The length of the CDR3 is 15 residues.